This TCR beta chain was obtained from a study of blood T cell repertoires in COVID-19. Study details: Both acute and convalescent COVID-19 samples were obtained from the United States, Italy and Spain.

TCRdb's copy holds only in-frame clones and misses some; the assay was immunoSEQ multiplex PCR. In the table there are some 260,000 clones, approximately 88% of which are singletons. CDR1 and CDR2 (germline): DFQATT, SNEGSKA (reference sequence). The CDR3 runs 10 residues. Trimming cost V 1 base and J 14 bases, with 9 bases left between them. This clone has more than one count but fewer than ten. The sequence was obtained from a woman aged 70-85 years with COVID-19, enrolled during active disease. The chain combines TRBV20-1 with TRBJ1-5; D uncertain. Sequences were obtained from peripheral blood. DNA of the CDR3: TGCAGTGCTAGAGTTGTAGTGGAGCATTTT. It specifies CSARVVVEHF.